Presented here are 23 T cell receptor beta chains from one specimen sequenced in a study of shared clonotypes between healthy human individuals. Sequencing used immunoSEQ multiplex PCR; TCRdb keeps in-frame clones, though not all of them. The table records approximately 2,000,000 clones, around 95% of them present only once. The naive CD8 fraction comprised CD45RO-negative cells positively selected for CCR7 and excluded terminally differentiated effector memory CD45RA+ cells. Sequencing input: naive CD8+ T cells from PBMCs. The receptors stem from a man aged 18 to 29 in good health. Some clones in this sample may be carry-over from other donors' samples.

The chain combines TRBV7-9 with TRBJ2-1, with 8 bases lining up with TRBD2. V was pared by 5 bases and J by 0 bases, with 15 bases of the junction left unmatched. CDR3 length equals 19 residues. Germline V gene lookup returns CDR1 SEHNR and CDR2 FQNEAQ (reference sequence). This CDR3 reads CASSGSAAGAGPSYNEQFF. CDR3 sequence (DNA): TGTGCCAGCAGCGGATCAGCAGCGGGAGCTGGCCCCTCCTACAATGAGCAGTTCTTC. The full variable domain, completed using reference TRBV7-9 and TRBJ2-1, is DTGVSQNPRHKITKRGQNVTFRCDPISEHNRLYWYRQTLGQGPEFLTYFQNEAQLEKSRLLSDRFSAERPKGSFSTLEIQRTEQGDSAMYLCASSGSAAGAGPSYNEQFFGPGTRLTVL.

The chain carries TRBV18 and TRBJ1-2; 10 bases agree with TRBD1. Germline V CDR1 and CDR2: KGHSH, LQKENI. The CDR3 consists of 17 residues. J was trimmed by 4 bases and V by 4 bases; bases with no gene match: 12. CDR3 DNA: TGTGCCAGCTCACGCGAACCCGGGACAGGGGTGGCCTATGGCTACACCTTC. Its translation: CASSREPGTGVAYGYTF.

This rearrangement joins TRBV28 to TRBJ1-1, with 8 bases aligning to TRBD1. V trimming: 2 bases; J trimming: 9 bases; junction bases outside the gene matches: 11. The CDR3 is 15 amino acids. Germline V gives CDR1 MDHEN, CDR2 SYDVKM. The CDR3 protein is CASSLTPGGAEKAFF. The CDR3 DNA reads TGTGCCAGCAGTTTAACCCCAGGGGGCGCCGAAAAAGCTTTCTTT.

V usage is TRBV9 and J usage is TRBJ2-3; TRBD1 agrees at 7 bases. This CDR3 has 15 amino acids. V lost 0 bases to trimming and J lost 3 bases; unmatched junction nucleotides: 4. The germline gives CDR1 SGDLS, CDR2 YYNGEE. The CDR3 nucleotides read TGTGCCAGCAGCGTAGCAAACAGGGGAACAGATACGCAGTATTTT. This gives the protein CASSVANRGTDTQYF.

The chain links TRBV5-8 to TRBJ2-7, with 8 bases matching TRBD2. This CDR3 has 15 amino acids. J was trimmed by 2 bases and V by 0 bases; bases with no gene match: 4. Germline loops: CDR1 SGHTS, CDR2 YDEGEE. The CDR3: CASSLERERAYEQYF. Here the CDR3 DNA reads TGTGCCAGCAGCTTGGAGCGGGAGAGGGCCTACGAGCAGTACTTC.

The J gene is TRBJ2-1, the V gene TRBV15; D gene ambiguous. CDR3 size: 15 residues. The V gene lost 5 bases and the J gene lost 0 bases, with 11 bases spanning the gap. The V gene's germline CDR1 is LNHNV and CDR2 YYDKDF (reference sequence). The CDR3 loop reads CATSPDQSSYNEQFF. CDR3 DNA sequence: TGTGCCACCAGCCCCGACCAAAGCTCCTACAATGAGCAGTTCTTC. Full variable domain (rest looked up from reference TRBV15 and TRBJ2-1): DAMVIQNPRYQVTQFGKPVTLSCSQTLNHNVMYWYQQKSSQAPKLLFHYYDKDFNNEADTPDNFQSRRPNTSFCFLDIRSPGLGDTAMYLCATSPDQSSYNEQFFGPGTRLTVL.

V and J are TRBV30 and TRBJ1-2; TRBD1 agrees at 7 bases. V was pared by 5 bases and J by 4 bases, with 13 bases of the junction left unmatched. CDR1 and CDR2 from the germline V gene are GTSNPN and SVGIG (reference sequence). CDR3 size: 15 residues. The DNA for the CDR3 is TGTGCCTGGTTCGGGACAGCTCCTTCATTCTATGGCTACACCTTC. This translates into CAWFGTAPSFYGYTF.

CDR3 sequence (DNA): TGTGCCAGCAGCGTAGTTGACACCACGACTGGAAACACCATATATTTT. This gives the protein CASSVVDTTTGNTIYF. The chain recombines TRBV9 with TRBJ1-3; no reliable D call. The CDR3 consists of 16 residues. Germline lookup yields CDR1 SGDLS and CDR2 YYNGEE. The V and J ends lost 0 bases and 2 bases respectively, with 12 bases between them.

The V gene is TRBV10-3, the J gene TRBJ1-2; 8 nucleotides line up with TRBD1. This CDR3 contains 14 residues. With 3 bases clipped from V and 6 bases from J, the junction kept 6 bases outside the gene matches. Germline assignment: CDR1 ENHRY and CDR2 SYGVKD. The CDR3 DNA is TGTGCCATCAGTGACGGACAGGGAGTTAATGGCTACACCTTC. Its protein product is CAISDGQGVNGYTF.

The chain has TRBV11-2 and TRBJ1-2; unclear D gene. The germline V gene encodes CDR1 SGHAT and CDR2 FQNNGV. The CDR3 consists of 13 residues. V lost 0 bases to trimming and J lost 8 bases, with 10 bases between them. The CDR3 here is CASSLEALTGYTF. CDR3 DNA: TGTGCCAGCAGCTTAGAAGCCCTAACCGGCTACACCTTC.

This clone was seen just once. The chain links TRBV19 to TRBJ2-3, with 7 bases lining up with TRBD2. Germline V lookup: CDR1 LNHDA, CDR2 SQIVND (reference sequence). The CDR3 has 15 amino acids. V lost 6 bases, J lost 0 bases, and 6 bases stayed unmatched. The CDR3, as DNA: TGTGCCAGTAGAACTCTAGCGGCTAGCACAGATACGCAGTATTTT. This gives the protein CASRTLAASTDTQYF.

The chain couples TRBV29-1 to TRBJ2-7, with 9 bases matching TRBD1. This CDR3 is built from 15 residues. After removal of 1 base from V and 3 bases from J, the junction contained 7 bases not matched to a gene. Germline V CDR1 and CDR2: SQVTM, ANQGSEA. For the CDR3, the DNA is TGCAGCGTTGAAGGGGGGACAGGGAGAGTCTACGAGCAGTACTTC. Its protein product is CSVEGGTGRVYEQYF.

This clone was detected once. The chain's CDR3 is CASSLADGRNYGYTF. The CDR3 nucleotides read TGTGCCAGCAGCCTCGCCGACGGCCGTAACTATGGCTACACCTTC. J is TRBJ1-2 and V is TRBV11-2; the D is unclear. The CDR3 extends over 15 amino acids. V was clipped by 5 bases and J by 1 base, with 14 bases between them. Germline lookup yields CDR1 SGHAT and CDR2 FQNNGV.

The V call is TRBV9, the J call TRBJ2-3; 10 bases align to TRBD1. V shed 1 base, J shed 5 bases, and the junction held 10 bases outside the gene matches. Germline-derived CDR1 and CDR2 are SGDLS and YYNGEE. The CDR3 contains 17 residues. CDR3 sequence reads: CASSVRQGAMYGDTQYF. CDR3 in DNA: TGTGCCAGCAGCGTACGACAGGGGGCGATGTATGGAGATACGCAGTATTTT.

As DNA, the CDR3 is TGTGCCTCCCATGTCCGGGAAATTGGAGATACGCAGTATTTT. Translating gives CASHVREIGDTQYF. This chain joins TRBV28 and TRBJ2-3, with D possibly TRBD2 on 5 matching bases. This CDR3 region has 14 residues. V lost 11 bases and J 5 bases, leaving 20 bases between the germline ends. Germline assignment: CDR1 MDHEN and CDR2 SYDVKM.

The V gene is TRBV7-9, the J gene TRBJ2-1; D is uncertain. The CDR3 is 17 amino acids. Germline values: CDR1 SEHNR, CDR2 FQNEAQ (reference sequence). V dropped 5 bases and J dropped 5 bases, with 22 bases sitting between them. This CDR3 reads CASSTRANRARDNEQFF. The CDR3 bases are TGTGCCAGCAGCACACGAGCGAATCGGGCTAGGGACAATGAGCAGTTCTTC. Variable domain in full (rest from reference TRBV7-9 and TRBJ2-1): DTGVSQNPRHKITKRGQNVTFRCDPISEHNRLYWYRQTLGQGPEFLTYFQNEAQLEKSRLLSDRFSAERPKGSFSTLEIQRTEQGDSAMYLCASSTRANRARDNEQFFGPGTRLTVL.

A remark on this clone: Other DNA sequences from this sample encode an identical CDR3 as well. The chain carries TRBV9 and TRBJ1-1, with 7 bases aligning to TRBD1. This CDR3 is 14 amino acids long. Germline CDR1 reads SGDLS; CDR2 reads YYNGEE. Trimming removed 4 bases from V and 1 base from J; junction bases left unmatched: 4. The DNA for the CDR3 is TGTGCCAGCAGCTCCCGGACAGGGAACACTGAAGCTTTCTTT. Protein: CASSSRTGNTEAFF. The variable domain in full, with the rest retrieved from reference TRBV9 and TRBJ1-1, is DSGVTQTPKHLITATGQRVTLRCSPRSGDLSVYWYQQSLDQGLQFLIQYYNGEERAKGNILERFSAQQFPDLHSELNLSSLELGDSALYFCASSSRTGNTEAFFGQGTRLTVV.

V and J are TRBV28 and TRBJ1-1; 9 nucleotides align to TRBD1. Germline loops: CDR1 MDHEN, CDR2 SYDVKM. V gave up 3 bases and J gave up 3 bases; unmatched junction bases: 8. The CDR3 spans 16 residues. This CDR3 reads CASSFGTGSGHTEAFF. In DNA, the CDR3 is TGTGCCAGCAGTTTTGGGACAGGGTCAGGGCACACTGAAGCTTTCTTT.

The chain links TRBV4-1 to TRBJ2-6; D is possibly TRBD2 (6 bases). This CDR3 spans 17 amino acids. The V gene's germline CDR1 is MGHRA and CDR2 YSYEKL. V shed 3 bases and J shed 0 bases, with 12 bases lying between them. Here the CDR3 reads CASSHPLAPSGANVLTF. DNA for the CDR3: TGCGCCAGCAGCCACCCACTAGCCCCCTCTGGGGCCAACGTCCTGACTTTC.

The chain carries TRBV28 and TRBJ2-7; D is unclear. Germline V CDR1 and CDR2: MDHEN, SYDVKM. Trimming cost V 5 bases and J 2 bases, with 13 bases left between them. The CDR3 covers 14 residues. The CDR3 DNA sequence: TGTGCCAGCAGTCCGTCGCTCGGTGCCTACGAGCAGTACTTC. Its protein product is CASSPSLGAYEQYF.

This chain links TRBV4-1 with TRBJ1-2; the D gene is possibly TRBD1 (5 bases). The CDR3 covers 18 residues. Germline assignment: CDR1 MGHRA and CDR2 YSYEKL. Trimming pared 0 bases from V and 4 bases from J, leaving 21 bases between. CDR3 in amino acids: CASSQDDLVGGLGYGYTF. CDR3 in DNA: TGCGCCAGCAGCCAAGATGACTTAGTCGGGGGTCTCGGCTATGGCTACACCTTC.

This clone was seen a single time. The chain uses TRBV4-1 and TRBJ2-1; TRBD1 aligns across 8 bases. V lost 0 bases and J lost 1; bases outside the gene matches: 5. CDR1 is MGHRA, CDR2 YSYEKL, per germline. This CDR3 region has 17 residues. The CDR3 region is CASSQDITGGSYNEQFF. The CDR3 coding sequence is TGCGCCAGCAGCCAAGATATAACAGGGGGGTCCTACAATGAGCAGTTCTTC.

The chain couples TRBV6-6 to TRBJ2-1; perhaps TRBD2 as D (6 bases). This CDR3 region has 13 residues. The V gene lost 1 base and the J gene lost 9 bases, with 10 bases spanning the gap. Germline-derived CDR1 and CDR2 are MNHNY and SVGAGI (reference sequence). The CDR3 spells CASSYFPGGEQFF. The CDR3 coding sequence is TGTGCCAGCAGTTACTTCCCCGGGGGTGAGCAGTTCTTC.